The clone carrying this T cell receptor (beta chain) was picked up many times. This entry is derived from a study of T cells in Graves' hyperthyroidism and ophthalmopathy. CDR3 size: 14 residues. The germline V and J ends were trimmed by 5 bases and 9 bases, with 14 bases remaining between them. Per the germline V gene, CDR1 is SGHAT and CDR2 is FQNNGV. TCR beta CDR3 regions were amplified from RNA transcripts. When the TCR CDR3 underwent first-round RT-PCR, the HTBI primer set was used. TCRdb itself ran the multiplex PCR reads through MiXCR, one entry per CDR3 protein. The sample has more than 50,000 distinct CDR3 sequences, roughly 50% seen once.

The sequenced sample was blood. This TCR came from a woman between 55 and 75 years old with Graves' ophthalmopathy. J is TRBJ1-6 and V is TRBV11-2; possible D gene TRBD1, 5 bases. This CDR3 reads CASSKDSGFSPLHF. The CDR3 bases are TGTGCCAGCAGCAAAGACTCAGGGTTTTCACCCCTCCACTTT.